This entry concerns a single TCR beta chain. This specimen belongs to a study of blood T cell repertoires in COVID-19. CDR3 length equals 16 residues. The germline V gene encodes CDR1 MNHEY and CDR2 SMNVEV (reference sequence). V was pared by 1 base and J by 3 bases, with 13 bases between. This table comes from immunoSEQ multiplex PCR, and its TCRdb copy is limited to in-frame clones, with some not included. The data contain over 120,000 clones, more than 65% of them singletons. The V and J genes are TRBV27 and TRBJ2-1; tentative D call: TRBD2 (6 bases). The sequence was obtained from a woman between 55 and 75 years old with acute or convalescent COVID-19. Sample: peripheral blood. DNA of the CDR3: TGTGCCAGCAGTTTATTTAGCGGAACGGGCTACAATGAGCAGTTCTTC. This gives the protein CASSLFSGTGYNEQFF.